This T cell receptor beta chain emerged from a study of T-cell reconstitution after alpha-beta-depleted transplantation in children. CDR1 and CDR2 (germline): MNHNY, SVGAGI (reference sequence). V was clipped by 2 bases and J by 5 bases, with 3 bases between them. The CDR3 totals 12 residues. A few counts support this clonotype. Antigen unknown. The study's findings and limits: Some patients' high day-60 TCRbeta diversity was attributed to recipient cells surviving conditioning. It was reported that alpha-beta T cells came from several hundred expanded graft clones (about two months after transplant). Among T cells one year after transplant, newly produced cells accounted for most counts and diversity.

Researchers prepared the TCRbeta library using unique molecular identifiers, the study reports. TCRdb redid the calling of the PCR reads with MiXCR, one entry per CDR3 protein. The table shows some 300,000 distinct CDR3 sequences, with around 7.1% occurring only once. This clonotype was sampled from a female patient aged 2 to 10 who had a stem cell transplant for Fanconi anemia, so the T cells may come from the graft donor. The material was peripheral blood, obtained 360 days after TCRalphabeta/CD19-depleted stem cell transplant. The chain couples TRBV6-6 to TRBJ1-4; no firm D call. The chain's CDR3 is CASSYRNEKLFF. CDR3 bases: TGTGCCAGCAGTTACAGGAATGAAAAACTGTTTTTT.